This TCR beta chain was identified in a study of read filtering for tumor transcriptome and immune sequencing. Study context: R-ISS stage counts were 8 for I, about 16 for II, 7 for III.

From 300 to 400 ng of RNA, a library with molecular barcoded alpha/delta and beta/gamma adaptors was made. TCRdb re-analysed the reads in MiXCR, keeping a single row per CDR3 protein. This table has around 130,000 distinct CDR3 sequences, 13% appearing once. The sample holds many counts of this clonotype. Its specificity is not known. General study findings and limits: Sorted CD138-negative bone marrow cells were not purified T cells.

The germline gives CDR1 SGHDT, CDR2 YYEEEE. The length of the CDR3 is 14 residues. V was clipped by 2 bases and J by 1 base, with 7 bases between them. The gene calls are TRBV5-6 and TRBJ1-5, with no clear D. The sequenced material came from a population of CD138-negative cells sorted from bone marrow. This TCR derives from a donor aged 40 or over with multiple myeloma. The CDR3: CASSFDGSNQPQHF. The CDR3 DNA is TGTGCCAGCAGCTTTGACGGCAGCAATCAGCCCCAGCATTTT.